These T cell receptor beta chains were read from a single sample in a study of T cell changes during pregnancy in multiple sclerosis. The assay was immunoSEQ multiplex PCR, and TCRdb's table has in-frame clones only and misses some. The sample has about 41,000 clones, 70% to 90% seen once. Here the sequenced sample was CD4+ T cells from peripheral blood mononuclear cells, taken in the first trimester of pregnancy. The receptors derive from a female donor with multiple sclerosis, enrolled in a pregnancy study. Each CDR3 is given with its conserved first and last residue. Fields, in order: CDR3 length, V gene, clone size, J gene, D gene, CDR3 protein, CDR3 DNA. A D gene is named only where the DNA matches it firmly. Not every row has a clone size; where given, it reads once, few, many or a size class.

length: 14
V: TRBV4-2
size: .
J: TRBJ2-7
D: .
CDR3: CASSQAGRGYEQYF
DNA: TGTGCCAGCAGCCAGGCGGGAAGGGGATACGAGCAGTACTTC

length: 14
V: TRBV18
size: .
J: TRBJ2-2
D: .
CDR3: CASSPAGGSGELFF
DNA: TGTGCCAGCTCACCGGCAGGGGGGTCCGGGGAGCTGTTTTTT

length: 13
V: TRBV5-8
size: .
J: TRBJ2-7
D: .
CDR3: CASRTEGSYEQYF
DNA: TGTGCCAGCCGGACCGAGGGTAGCTACGAGCAGTACTTC

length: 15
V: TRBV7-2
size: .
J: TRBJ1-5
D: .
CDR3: CASSLDAGGGQPQHF
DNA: TGTGCCAGCAGCTTAGATGCGGGGGGAGGTCAGCCCCAGCATTTT

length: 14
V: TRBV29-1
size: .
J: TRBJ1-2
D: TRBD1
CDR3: CSVDRGQAYYGYTF
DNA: TGCAGCGTTGATAGGGGGCAGGCATACTATGGCTACACCTTC

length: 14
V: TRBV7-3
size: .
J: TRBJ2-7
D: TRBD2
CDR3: CASSSGLAGGEQYF
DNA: TGTGCCAGCAGCTCGGGACTAGCGGGAGGCGAGCAGTACTTC

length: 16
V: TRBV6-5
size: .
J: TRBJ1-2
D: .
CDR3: CASSYSTGAGPYGYTF
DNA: TGTGCCAGCAGTTACTCGACTGGGGCGGGGCCATATGGCTACACCTTC

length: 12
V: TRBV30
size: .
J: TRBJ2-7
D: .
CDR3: CAWSVLGGEQYF
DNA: TGTGCCTGGAGTGTACTGGGGGGAGAGCAGTACTTC

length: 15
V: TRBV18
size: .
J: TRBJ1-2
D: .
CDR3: CASSPPEGAAYGYTF
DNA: TGTGCCAGCTCACCACCGGAAGGGGCCGCCTATGGCTACACCTTC

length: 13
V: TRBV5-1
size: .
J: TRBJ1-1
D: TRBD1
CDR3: CASSKGTGAEAFF
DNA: TGCGCCAGCAGCAAAGGGACAGGGGCTGAAGCTTTCTTT

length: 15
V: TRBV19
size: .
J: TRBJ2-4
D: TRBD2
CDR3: CASSPLTSGKNIQYF
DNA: TGTGCCAGTAGTCCCCTGACTAGCGGAAAAAACATTCAGTACTTC

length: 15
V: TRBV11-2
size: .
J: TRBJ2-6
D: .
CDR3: CASSPKTGGANVLTF
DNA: TGTGCCAGCAGCCCCAAGACTGGTGGGGCCAACGTCCTGACTTTC

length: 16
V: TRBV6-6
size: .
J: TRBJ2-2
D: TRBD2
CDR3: CASSYSSGRGTGELFF
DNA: TGTGCCAGCAGTTACTCCAGCGGGAGAGGAACCGGGGAGCTGTTTTTT

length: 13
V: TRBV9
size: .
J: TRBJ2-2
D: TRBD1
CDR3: CASRRTGGPELFF
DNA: TGTGCCAGCAGACGTACAGGGGGCCCGGAGCTGTTTTTT

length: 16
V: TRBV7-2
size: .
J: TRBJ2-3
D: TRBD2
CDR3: CASSSSGTLGTDTQYF
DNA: TGTGCCAGCAGCTCTAGCGGGACGCTTGGCACAGATACGCAGTATTTT

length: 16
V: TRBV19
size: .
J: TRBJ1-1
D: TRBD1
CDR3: CASSLRDRGKNTEAFF
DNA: TGTGCCAGTAGCTTAAGGGACAGGGGGAAAAACACTGAAGCTTTCTTT

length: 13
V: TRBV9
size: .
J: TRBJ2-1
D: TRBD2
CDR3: CASSGGGSNEQFF
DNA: TGTGCCAGCAGCGGCGGGGGAAGCAATGAGCAGTTCTTC

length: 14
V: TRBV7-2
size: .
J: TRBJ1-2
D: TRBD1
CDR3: CASSKNRGLGGYTF
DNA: TGTGCCAGCAGCAAAAACAGGGGGCTGGGTGGCTACACCTTC

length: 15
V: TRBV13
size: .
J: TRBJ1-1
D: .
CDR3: CASSLGQGMNTEAFF
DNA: TGTGCCAGCAGCTTAGGCCAGGGTATGAACACTGAAGCTTTCTTT

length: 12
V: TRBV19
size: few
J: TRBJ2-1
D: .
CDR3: CASSIDRDEQFF
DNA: TGTGCCAGTAGTATAGATCGCGATGAGCAGTTCTTC

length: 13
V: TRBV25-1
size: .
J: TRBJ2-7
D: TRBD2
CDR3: CATRGSGSYEQYF
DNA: TGTGCCACCAGGGGTAGCGGGAGTTACGAGCAGTACTTC

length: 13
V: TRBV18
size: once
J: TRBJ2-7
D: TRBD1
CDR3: CASSAGQGYEQYF
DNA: TGTGCCAGCTCCGCGGGACAGGGCTACGAGCAGTACTTC

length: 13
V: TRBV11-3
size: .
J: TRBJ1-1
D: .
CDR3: CASSIIRGTEAFF
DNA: TGTGCCAGCAGCATTATTCGGGGGACTGAAGCTTTCTTT

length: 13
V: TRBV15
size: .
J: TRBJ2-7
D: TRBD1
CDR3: CATSDRGRYEQYF
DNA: TGTGCCACCAGCGACAGGGGGAGGTACGAGCAGTACTTC

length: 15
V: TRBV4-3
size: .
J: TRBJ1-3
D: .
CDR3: CASSLGGSSGNTIYF
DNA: TGCGCCAGCAGCCTCGGAGGGAGCTCTGGAAACACCATATATTTT